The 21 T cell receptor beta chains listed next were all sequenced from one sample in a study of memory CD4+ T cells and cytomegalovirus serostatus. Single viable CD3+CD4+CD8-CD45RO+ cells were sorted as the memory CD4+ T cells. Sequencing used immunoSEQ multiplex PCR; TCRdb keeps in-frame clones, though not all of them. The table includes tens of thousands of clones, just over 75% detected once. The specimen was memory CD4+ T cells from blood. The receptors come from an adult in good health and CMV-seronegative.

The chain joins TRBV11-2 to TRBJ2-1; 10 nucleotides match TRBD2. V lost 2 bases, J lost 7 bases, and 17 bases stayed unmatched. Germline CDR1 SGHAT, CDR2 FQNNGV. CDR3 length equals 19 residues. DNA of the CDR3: TGTGCCAGCAGCTTACTAGCGGGAGTACGACGGGGTAGTTGGAATGAGCAGTTCTTC. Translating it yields CASSLLAGVRRGSWNEQFF. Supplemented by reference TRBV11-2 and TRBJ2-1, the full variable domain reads EAGVAQSPRYKIIEKRQSVAFWCNPISGHATLYWYQQILGQGPKLLIQFQNNGVVDDSQLPKDRFSAERLKGVDSTLKIQPAKLEDSAVYLCASSLLAGVRRGSWNEQFFGPGTRLTVL.

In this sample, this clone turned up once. The CDR3 here is CSVKGGRVGGSETDTQYF. DNA for the CDR3: TGCAGCGTAAAAGGGGGGAGGGTCGGCGGGAGCGAAACAGATACGCAGTATTTT. The chain uses TRBV29-1 and TRBJ2-3; D is possibly TRBD2 (7 bases). Deletions cut 6 bases from V and 3 bases from J, with 28 bases between. Per the germline V gene, CDR1 is SQVTM and CDR2 is ANQGSEA. CDR3 length: 18 amino acids.

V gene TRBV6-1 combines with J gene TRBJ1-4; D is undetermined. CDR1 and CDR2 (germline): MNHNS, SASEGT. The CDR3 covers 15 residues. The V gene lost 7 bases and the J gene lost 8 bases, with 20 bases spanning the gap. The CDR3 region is CASINRAALGEKLFF. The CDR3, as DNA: TGTGCCAGCATCAATCGCGCAGCCCTGGGGGAAAAACTGTTTTTT.

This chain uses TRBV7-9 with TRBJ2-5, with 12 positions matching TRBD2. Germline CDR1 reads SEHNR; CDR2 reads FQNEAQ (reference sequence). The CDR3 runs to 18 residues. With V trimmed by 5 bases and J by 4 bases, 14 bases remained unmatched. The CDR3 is CASSLPPRTSGAGETQYF. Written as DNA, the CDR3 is TGTGCCAGCAGCCTCCCCCCAAGGACTAGCGGGGCAGGAGAGACCCAGTACTTC. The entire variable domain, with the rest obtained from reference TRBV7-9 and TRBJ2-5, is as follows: DTGVSQNPRHKITKRGQNVTFRCDPISEHNRLYWYRQTLGQGPEFLTYFQNEAQLEKSRLLSDRFSAERPKGSFSTLEIQRTEQGDSAMYLCASSLPPRTSGAGETQYFGPGTRLLVL.

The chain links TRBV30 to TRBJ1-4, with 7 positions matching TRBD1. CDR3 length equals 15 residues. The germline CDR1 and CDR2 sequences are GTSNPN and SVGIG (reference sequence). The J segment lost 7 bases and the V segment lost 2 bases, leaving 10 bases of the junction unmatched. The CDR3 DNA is TGTGCCTGGAGTAAAGGTGACAGGGAGACTGAAAAACTGTTTTTT. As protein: CAWSKGDRETEKLFF.

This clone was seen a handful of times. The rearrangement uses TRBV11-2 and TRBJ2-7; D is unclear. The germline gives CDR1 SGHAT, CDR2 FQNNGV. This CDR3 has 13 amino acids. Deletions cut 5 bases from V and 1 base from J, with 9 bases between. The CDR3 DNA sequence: TGTGCCAGCAGCCCGACACTATCCTACGAGCAGTACTTC. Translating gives CASSPTLSYEQYF.

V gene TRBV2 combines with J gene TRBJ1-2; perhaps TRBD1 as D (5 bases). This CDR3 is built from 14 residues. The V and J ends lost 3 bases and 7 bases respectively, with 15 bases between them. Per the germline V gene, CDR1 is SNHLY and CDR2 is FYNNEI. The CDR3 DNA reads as TGTGCCAGCAGTGAGGTCGTTTGGGGGAGTGGCTACACCTTC. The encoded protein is CASSEVVWGSGYTF.

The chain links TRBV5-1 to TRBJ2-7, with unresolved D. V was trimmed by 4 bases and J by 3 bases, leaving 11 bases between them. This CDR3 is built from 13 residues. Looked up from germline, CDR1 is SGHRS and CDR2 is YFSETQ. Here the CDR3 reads CASSPLDGYEQYF. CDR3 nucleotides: TGCGCCAGCAGCCCACTGGACGGCTACGAGCAGTACTTC.

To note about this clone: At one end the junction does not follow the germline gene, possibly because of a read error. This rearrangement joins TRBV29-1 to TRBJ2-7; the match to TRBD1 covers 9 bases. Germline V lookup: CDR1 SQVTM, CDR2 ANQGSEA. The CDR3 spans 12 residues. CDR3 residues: CSVAGTGSRRDF. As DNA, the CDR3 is TGCAGCGTTGCAGGGACAGGGTCACGTCGGGACTTC.

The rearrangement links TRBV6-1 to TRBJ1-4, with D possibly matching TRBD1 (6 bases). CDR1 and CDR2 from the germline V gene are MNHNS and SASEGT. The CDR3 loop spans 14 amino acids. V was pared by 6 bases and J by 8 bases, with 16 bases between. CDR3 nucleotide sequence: TGTGCCAGCAGGAGGGAGCAGAGGGGGGAAAAACTGTTTTTT. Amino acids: CASRREQRGEKLFF.

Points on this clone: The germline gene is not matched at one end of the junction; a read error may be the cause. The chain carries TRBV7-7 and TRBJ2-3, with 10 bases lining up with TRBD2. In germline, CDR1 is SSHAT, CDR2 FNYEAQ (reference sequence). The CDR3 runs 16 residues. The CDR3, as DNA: TGTGCTAGCAGCCCTAGCGGGGGCGTGGGCACAGATACGCAGTATTTT. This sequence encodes CASSPSGGVGTDTQYF.

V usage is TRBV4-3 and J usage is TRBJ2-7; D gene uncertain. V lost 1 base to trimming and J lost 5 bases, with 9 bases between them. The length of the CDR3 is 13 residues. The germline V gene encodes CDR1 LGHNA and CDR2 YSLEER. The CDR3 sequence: CASSQAECDEQYF. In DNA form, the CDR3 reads TGCGCCAGCAGCCAAGCTGAATGCGACGAGCAGTACTTC.

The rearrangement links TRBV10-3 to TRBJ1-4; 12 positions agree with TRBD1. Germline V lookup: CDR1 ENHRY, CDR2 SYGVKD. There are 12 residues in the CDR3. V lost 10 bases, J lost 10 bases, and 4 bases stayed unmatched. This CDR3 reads CATGTGGVKLFF. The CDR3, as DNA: TGTGCCACCGGGACAGGGGGCGTAAAACTGTTTTTT.

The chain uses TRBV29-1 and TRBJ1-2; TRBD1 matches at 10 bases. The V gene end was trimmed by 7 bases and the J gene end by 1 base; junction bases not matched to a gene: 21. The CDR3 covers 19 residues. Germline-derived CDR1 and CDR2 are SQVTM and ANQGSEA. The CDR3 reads CSAQIPSTGGGRLNYGYTF. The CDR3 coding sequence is TGCAGCGCCCAGATACCGTCGACAGGGGGCGGCCGGCTTAACTATGGCTACACCTTC.

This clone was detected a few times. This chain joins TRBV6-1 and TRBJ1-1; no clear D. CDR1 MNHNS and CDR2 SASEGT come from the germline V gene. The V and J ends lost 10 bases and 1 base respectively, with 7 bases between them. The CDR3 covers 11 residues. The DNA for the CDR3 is TGTGCCACGGGAGGGAACACTGAAGCTTTCTTT. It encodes CATGGNTEAFF.

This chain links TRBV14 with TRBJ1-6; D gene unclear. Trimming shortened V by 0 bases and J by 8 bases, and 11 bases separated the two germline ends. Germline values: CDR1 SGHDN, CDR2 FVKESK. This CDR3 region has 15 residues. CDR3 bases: TGTGCCAGCAGCCAAGATCCGGCAGGATATTCACCCCTCCACTTT. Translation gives CASSQDPAGYSPLHF.

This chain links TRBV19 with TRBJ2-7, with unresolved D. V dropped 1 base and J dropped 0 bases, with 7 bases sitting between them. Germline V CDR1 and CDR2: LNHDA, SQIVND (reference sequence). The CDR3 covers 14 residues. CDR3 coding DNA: TGTGCCAGTAGTATAGCGTCCAGCTCCTACGAGCAGTACTTC. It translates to CASSIASSSYEQYF.

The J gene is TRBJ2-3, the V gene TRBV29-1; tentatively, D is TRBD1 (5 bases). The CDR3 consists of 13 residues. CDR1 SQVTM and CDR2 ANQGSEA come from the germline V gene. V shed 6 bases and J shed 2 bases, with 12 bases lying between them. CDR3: CSVDDSLTDTQYF. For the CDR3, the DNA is TGCAGCGTCGATGACAGTCTCACAGATACGCAGTATTTT.

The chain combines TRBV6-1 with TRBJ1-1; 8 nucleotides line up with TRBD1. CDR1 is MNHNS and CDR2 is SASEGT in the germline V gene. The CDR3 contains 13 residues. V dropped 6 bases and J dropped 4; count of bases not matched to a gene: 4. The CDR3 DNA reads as TGTGCCAGCAGCGTGGGACAGGCCACTGAAGCTTTCTTT. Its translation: CASSVGQATEAFF.

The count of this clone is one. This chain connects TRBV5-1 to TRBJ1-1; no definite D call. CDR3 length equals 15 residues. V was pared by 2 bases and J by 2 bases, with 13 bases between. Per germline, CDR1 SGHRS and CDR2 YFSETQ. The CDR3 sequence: CASSLTSGLNTEAFF. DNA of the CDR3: TGCGCCAGCAGCTTAACATCCGGACTTAACACTGAAGCTTTCTTT.

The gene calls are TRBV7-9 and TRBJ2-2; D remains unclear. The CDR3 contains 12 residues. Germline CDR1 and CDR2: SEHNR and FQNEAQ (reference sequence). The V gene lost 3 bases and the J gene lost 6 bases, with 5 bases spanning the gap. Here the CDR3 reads CASSFSAGELFF. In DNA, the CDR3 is TGTGCCAGCAGCTTCTCGGCCGGGGAGCTGTTTTTT.